This T cell receptor beta chain is drawn from a study of T cells in Graves' hyperthyroidism and ophthalmopathy. In the study overall: Peripheral blood was acquired at first diagnosis, ahead of any therapy whatsoever. Study results and caveats: A model of 13 V-J features distinguished ophthalmopathy from stable hyperthyroidism. Blood also showed most of the thyroid clonotypes that were expanded above 0.001.

Worth noting for this clonotype: Its target is unknown.

Amplification of TCR beta CDR3 regions used RNA as the template. Carried out on the TCR CDR3, a first-round RT-PCR used the HTBI primer set. TCRdb processed the multiplex PCR reads anew with MiXCR; each CDR3 protein has one entry. The repertoire has nearly 600,000 distinct CDR3 sequences, more than 13% of them found once; the top ten carry roughly 7.7%. The CDR3 is 18 residues long. CDR1 and CDR2 (germline): LGHDT, YNNKEL (reference sequence). The V gene end was trimmed by 1 base and the J gene end by 1 base; junction bases not matched to a gene: 10. The sample taken for sequencing was blood. This clonotype originated in a woman younger than 30 with Graves' ophthalmopathy. V usage is TRBV3-1 and J usage is TRBJ1-5, with 7 bases identical to TRBD1. Here the CDR3 reads CASSQGSGRGLSNQPQHF. CDR3 coding DNA: TGTGCCAGCAGCCAAGGCTCGGGCAGGGGGTTAAGCAATCAGCCCCAGCATTTT.